Below are 15 T cell receptor beta chains sequenced from a single sample in a study of control samples from healthy donors and cancer patients. The assay was immunoSEQ multiplex PCR, and TCRdb's table has in-frame clones only and misses some. Of about 99,000 clones in the sample, more than 85% were seen once. The sample consisted of PBMCs. The receptors come from a man in his 60s with lung cancer.

The J gene is TRBJ2-1, the V gene TRBV6-5, with D uncertain. This CDR3 has 13 residues. Trimming left V 10 bases short and J 3 bases short, with 13 bases between. Germline V lookup: CDR1 MNHEY, CDR2 SVGAGI. CDR3 DNA sequence: TGTGCCACCACGGGCCAGATCTACAATGAGCAGTTCTTC. Translated, it gives CATTGQIYNEQFF.

The V gene is TRBV5-1, the J gene TRBJ1-4, with TRBD1 as a possible D gene (6 bases). CDR3 length: 18 amino acids. Trimming removed 3 bases at V and 0 bases at J, with 18 bases between. From germline, CDR1 is SGHRS and CDR2 YFSETQ. The CDR3 loop reads CASSSNHRDGATNEKLFF. CDR3 DNA: TGCGCCAGCAGCTCGAACCACAGGGACGGTGCAACTAATGAAAAACTGTTTTTT.

The DNA of the CDR3 is TGTGCCAGCAGCGTAGGAGGGGACGGGCACTATGGCTACACCTTC. Amino acid sequence: CASSVGGDGHYGYTF. The chain uses TRBV9 and TRBJ1-2, with D tentatively TRBD1 (5 bases). Per the germline V gene, CDR1 is SGDLS and CDR2 is YYNGEE. The CDR3 totals 15 residues. V lost 0 bases and J lost 3, with 12 bases in between.

This clone was detected only once. CDR3 DNA: TGTGCCAGCTCATCTTCACTGAACACTGAAGCTTTCTTT. Translating it yields CASSSSLNTEAFF. The J gene is TRBJ1-1, the V gene TRBV18; no reliable D call. Trimming took 5 bases from V and 0 from J, leaving 7 bases between them. The V gene's germline CDR1 is KGHSH and CDR2 LQKENI. The CDR3 has 13 residues.

This rearrangement joins TRBV18 to TRBJ1-5; D remains ambiguous. V lost 6 bases and J 7 bases, leaving 13 bases between the germline ends. The CDR3 totals 13 residues. The V gene's germline CDR1 is KGHSH and CDR2 LQKENI. This CDR3 is CASSQALGQPQHF. In DNA, the CDR3 is TGTGCCAGCTCGCAAGCCTTGGGCCAGCCCCAGCATTTT.

The chain employs TRBV18 and TRBJ1-2; D might be TRBD1 (5 bases). The CDR3 runs to 15 residues. The V gene lost 0 bases and the J gene lost 0 bases, with 8 bases spanning the gap. Per germline, CDR1 KGHSH and CDR2 LQKENI. Written as DNA, the CDR3 is TGTGCCAGCTCACCACCGGGGCTTTCTAACTATGGCTACACCTTC. As protein: CASSPPGLSNYGYTF.

This chain's CDR3 is CASSYSPLEQGSNQPQHF. CDR3 sequence (DNA): TGTGCCAGCAGTTACTCACCCCTAGAACAGGGAAGCAATCAGCCCCAGCATTTT. V and J are TRBV6-2 or TRBV6-3 and TRBJ1-5; D is possibly TRBD1 (6 bases). The V gene lost 0 bases and the J gene lost 1 base, with 16 bases spanning the gap. The CDR3 has 18 amino acids. CDR1 and CDR2 from the germline V gene are MNHEY and SVGEGT.

The rearrangement uses TRBV3-1 (or the pseudogene TRBV3-2) and TRBJ2-1; no reliable D call. Germline V gene lookup returns CDR1 LGHDT and CDR2 YNNKEL (reference sequence). The V end was cut by 0 bases, the J end by 7 bases, with 13 bases between. This CDR3 comprises 15 residues. The CDR3 spells CASSQDPSQGNEQFF. The CDR3 DNA reads as TGTGCCAGCAGCCAAGATCCCTCCCAAGGGAATGAGCAGTTCTTC.

The chain combines TRBV3-1 (or the pseudogene TRBV3-2) with TRBJ1-3, with a tentative D call TRBD1 (5 bases). Trimming cost V 4 bases and J 2 bases, with 12 bases left between them. Germline assignment: CDR1 LGHDT and CDR2 YNNKEL (reference sequence). The CDR3 loop spans 15 amino acids. The CDR3 bases are TGTGCCAGCAGCCTTGACAGTAGGCCTGGAAACACCATATATTTT. Protein sequence: CASSLDSRPGNTIYF.

In DNA form, the CDR3 reads TGTGCCACCAGTGATTTTAGGTCTGGCACTGAAGCTTTCTTT. Translation gives CATSDFRSGTEAFF. The V call is TRBV24-1, the J call TRBJ1-1, with no clear D. The length of the CDR3 is 14 residues. The germline V gene has CDR1 KGHDR and CDR2 SFDVKD. V was trimmed by 1 base and J by 4 bases, leaving 9 bases between them.

V and J are TRBV30 and TRBJ1-5; D gene uncertain. The CDR3 spans 13 residues. From germline, CDR1 is GTSNPN and CDR2 SVGIG (reference sequence). V shed 2 bases and J shed 9 bases, with 14 bases lying between them. CDR3 loop: CAWSRPPAGPQHF. The CDR3 DNA is TGTGCCTGGAGTCGCCCCCCAGCGGGGCCCCAGCATTTT. Full variable domain (missing parts from reference TRBV30 and TRBJ1-5): SQTIHQWPATLVQPVGSPLSLECTVEGTSNPNLYWYRQAAGRGLQLLFYSVGIGQISSEVPQNLSASRPQDRQFILSSKKLLLSDSGFYLCAWSRPPAGPQHFGDGTRLSIL.

On this clone: Other DNA sequences in this sample translate to the same CDR3. This chain joins TRBV18 and TRBJ1-1; D may be TRBD1 (5 bases). The germline V gene has CDR1 KGHSH and CDR2 LQKENI. The CDR3 has 15 residues. V gave up 1 base and J gave up 0 bases, with 9 bases separating them. CDR3 bases: TGTGCCAGCTCACCACTTGGGACGGTGAACACTGAAGCTTTCTTT. Residues: CASSPLGTVNTEAFF.

The chain joins TRBV5-4 to TRBJ2-3, with 11 nucleotides matching TRBD1. This CDR3 comprises 15 residues. Germline V gene lookup returns CDR1 SGHNT and CDR2 YYREEE (reference sequence). Losses at the gene ends were 4 bases for V and 3 bases for J; bases not matched to a gene: 4. The CDR3 here is CASSLDRGLTDTQYF. The CDR3 nucleotides read TGTGCCAGCAGCCTGGACAGGGGGCTGACAGATACGCAGTATTTT.

This chain connects TRBV6-2 or TRBV6-3 to TRBJ2-4; D is undetermined. V was pared by 6 bases and J by 0 bases, with 18 bases between. This CDR3 has 17 amino acids. Looked up from germline, CDR1 is MNHEY and CDR2 is SVGEGT. For the CDR3, the DNA is TGTGCCAGCAGCCCTCCTCAAGCTGCTTTAGCCAAAAACATTCAGTACTTC. Translating it yields CASSPPQAALAKNIQYF.

The chain has TRBV27 and TRBJ1-2, with 12 bases matching TRBD1. Germline V gene lookup returns CDR1 MNHEY and CDR2 SMNVEV (reference sequence). Trimming cost V 3 bases and J 2 bases; bases outside gene matches: 22. The CDR3 covers 22 residues. The CDR3 DNA sequence: TGTGCCAGCAGTTTCCGGCTCCGGGACAGGGGGCGCCCGGAACTACGGAACTATGGCTACACCTTC. It translates to CASSFRLRDRGRPELRNYGYTF.